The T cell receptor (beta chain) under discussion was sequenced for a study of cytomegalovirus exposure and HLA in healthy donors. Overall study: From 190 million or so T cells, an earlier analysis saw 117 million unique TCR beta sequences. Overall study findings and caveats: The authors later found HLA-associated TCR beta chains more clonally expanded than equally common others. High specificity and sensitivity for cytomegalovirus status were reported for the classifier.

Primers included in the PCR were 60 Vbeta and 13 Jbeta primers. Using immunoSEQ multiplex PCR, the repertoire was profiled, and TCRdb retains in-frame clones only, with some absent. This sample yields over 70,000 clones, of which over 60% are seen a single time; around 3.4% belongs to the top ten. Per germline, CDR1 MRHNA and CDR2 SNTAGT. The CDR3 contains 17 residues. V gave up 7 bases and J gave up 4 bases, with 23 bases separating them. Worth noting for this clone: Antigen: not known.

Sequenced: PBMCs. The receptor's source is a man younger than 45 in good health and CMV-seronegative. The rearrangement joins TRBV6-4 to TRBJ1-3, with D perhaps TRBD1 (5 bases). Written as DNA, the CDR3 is TGTGCCAGCACCCTCCCGACAGTAAGAAAACCCGGAAACACCATATATTTT. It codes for CASTLPTVRKPGNTIYF.